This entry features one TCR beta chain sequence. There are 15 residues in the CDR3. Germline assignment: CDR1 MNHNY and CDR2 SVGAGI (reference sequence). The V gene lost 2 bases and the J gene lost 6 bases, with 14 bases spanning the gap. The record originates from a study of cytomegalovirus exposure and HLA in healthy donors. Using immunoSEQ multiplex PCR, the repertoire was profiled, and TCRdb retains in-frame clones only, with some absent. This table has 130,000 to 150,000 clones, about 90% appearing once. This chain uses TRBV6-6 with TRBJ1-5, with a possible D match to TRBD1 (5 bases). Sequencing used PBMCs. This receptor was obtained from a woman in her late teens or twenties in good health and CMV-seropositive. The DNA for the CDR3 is TGTGCCAGCAGTTACATAGGGGCGCAGTCTCAGCCCCAGCATTTT. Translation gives CASSYIGAQSQPQHF.